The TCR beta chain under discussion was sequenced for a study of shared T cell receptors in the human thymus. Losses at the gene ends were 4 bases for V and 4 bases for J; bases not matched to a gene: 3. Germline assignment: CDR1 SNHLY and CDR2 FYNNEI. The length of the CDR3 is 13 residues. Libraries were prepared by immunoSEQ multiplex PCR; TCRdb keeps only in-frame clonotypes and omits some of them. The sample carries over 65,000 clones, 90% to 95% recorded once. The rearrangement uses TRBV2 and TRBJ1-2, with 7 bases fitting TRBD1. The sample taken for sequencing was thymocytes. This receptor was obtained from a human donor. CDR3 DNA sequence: TGTGCCAGCAGTGCCGGGACAGCCTATGGCTACACCTTC. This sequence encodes CASSAGTAYGYTF.